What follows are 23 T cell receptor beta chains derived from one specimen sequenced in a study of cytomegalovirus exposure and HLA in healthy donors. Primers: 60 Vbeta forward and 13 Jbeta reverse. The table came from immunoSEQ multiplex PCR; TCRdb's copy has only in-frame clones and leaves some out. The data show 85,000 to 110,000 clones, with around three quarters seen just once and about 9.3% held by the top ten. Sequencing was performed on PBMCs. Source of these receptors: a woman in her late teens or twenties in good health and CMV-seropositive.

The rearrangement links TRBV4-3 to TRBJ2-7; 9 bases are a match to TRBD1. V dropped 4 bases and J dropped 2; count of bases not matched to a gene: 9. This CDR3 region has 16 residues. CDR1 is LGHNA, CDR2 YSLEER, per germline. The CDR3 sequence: CASSPLETGGTYEQYF. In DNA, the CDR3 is TGCGCCAGCAGCCCCCTTGAAACAGGGGGCACCTACGAGCAGTACTTC.

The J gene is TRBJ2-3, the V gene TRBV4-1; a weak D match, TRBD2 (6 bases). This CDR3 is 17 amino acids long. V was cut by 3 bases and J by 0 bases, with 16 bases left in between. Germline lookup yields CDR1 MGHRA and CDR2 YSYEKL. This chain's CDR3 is CASSHPPAGLSTDTQYF. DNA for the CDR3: TGCGCCAGCAGCCACCCTCCCGCGGGGCTTAGCACAGATACGCAGTATTTT.

CDR3 in DNA: TGTGCCAGTAAGCCTAGCGGCCCTTACAATGAGCAGTTCTTC. The encoded protein is CASKPSGPYNEQFF. The chain recombines TRBV19 with TRBJ2-1; 7 bases align to TRBD2. Germline CDR1 is LNHDA and CDR2 is SQIVND (reference sequence). The CDR3 extends over 14 amino acids. The junction had 7 bases not matched to a gene; V was cut back by 7 bases and J by 4 bases.

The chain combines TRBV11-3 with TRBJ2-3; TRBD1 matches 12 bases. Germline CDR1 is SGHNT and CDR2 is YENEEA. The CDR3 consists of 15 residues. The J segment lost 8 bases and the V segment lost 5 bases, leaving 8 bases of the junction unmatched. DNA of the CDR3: TGTGCCAGCAGCCCGGGACAGGGGGCCCTTCCTACGCAGTATTTT. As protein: CASSPGQGALPTQYF.

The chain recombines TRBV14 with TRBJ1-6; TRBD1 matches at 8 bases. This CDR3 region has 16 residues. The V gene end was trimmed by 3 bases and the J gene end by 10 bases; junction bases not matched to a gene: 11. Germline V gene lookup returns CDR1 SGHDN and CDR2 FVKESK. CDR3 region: CASSQRHGQGHSPLHF. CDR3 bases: TGTGCCAGCAGCCAGCGACACGGACAGGGTCACTCACCCCTCCACTTT.

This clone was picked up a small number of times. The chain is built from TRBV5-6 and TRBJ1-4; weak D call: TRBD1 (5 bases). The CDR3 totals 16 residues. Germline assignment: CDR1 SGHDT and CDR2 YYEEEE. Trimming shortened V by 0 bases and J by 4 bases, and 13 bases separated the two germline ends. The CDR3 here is CASSLAGGTGNEKLFF. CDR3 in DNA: TGTGCCAGCAGCTTGGCCGGGGGGACGGGTAATGAAAAACTGTTTTTT.

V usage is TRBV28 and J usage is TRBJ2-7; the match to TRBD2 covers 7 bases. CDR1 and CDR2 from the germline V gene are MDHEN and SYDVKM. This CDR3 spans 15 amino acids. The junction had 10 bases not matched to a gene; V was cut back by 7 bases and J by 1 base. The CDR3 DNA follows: TGTGCCAGCACCACCATACTAGCGTCGTCCTACGAGCAGTACTTC. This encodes CASTTILASSYEQYF.

This CDR3 reads CASSLVEYGGRKGDEQYF. CDR3 bases: TGTGCCAGCAGCTTAGTTGAATACGGCGGGAGGAAGGGGGACGAGCAGTACTTC. This chain uses TRBV7-2 with TRBJ2-7; TRBD2 matches at 8 bases. The CDR3 loop spans 18 amino acids. Per the germline V gene, CDR1 is SGHTA and CDR2 is FQGNSA. Unmatched junction bases numbered 16, after V lost 1 base and J lost 5 bases.

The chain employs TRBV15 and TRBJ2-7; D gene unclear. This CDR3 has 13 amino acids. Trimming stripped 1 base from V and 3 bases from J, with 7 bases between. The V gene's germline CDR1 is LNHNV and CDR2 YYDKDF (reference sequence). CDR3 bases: TGTGCCACCAGCAGAGGCGGATACTACGAGCAGTACTTC. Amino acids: CATSRGGYYEQYF.

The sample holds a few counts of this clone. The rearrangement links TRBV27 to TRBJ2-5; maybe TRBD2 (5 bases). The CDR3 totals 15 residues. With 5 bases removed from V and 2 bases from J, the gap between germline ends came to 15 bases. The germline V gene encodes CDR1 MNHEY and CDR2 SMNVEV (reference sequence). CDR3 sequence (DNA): TGTGCCAGCAGTAAGGACCAAGGGAGACAAGAGACCCAGTACTTC. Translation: CASSKDQGRQETQYF.

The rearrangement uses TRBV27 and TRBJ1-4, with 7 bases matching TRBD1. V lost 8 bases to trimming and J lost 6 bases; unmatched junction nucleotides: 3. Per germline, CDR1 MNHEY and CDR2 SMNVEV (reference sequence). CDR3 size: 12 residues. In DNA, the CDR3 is TGTGCCAGCGCCGGGACAGATGAAAAACTGTTTTTT. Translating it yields CASAGTDEKLFF.

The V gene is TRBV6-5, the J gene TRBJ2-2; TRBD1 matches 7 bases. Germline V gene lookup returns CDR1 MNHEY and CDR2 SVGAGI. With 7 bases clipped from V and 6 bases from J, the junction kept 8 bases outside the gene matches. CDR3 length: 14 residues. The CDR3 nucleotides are TGTGCCAGCACCGGGACAGTAGGGGCCGGGGAGCTGTTTTTT. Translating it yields CASTGTVGAGELFF.

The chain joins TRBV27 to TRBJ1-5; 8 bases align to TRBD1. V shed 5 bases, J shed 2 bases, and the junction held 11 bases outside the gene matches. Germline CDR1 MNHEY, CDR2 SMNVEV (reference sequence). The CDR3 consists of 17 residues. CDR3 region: CASSRVGRGLGNQPQHF. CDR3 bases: TGTGCCAGCAGTCGGGTCGGCAGGGGGCTTGGCAATCAGCCCCAGCATTTT.

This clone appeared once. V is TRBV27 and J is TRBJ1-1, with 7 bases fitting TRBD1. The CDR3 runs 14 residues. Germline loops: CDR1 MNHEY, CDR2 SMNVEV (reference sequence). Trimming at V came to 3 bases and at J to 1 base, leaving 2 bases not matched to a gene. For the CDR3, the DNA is TGTGCCAGCAGTTTTAGACAGGGGAACACTGAAGCTTTCTTT. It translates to CASSFRQGNTEAFF.

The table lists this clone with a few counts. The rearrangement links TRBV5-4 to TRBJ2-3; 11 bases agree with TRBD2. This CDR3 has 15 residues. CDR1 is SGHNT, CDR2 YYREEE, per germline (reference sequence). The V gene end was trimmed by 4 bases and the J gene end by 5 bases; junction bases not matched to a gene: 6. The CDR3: CASSHSGGAEDTQYF. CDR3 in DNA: TGTGCCAGCAGCCATAGCGGGGGGGCCGAAGATACGCAGTATTTT. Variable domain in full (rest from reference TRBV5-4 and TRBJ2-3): ETGVTQSPTHLIKTRGQQVTLRCSSQSGHNTVSWYQQALGQGPQFIFQYYREEENGRGNFPPRFSGLQFPNYSSELNVNALELDDSALYLCASSHSGGAEDTQYFGPGTRLTVL.

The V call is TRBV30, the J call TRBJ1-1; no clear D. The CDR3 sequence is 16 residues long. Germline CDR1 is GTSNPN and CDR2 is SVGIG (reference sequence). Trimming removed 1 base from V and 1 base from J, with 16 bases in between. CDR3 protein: CAWSAPRIHPNTEAFF. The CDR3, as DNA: TGTGCCTGGAGTGCCCCTCGTATACACCCGAACACTGAAGCTTTCTTT.

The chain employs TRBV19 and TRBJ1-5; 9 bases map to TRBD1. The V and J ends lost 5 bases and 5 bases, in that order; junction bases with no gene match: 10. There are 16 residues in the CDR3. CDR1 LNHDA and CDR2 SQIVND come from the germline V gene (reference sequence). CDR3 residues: CASSPGTGMWDQPQHF. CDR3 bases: TGTGCCAGTAGTCCTGGGACAGGGATGTGGGATCAGCCCCAGCATTTT.

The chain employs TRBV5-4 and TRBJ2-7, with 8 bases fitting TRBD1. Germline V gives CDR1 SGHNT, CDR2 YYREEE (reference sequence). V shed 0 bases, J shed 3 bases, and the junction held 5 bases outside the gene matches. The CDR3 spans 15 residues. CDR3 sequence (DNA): TGTGCCAGCAGCTTGGCCCCTGACAGGGGCTACGAGCAGTACTTC. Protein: CASSLAPDRGYEQYF.

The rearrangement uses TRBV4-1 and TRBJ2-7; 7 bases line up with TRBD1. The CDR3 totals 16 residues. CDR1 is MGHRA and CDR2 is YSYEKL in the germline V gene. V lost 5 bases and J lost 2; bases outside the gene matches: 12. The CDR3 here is CASSSPTGKVPYEQYF. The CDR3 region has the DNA TGCGCCAGCAGCTCCCCGACAGGGAAGGTACCCTACGAGCAGTACTTC.

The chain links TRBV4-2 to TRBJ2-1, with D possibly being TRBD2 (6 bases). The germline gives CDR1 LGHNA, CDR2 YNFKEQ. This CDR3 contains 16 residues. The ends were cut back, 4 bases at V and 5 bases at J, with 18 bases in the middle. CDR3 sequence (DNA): TGTGCCAGCAGCCCCCCCCGCATAGCGGACAACAATGAGCAGTTCTTC. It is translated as CASSPPRIADNNEQFF.

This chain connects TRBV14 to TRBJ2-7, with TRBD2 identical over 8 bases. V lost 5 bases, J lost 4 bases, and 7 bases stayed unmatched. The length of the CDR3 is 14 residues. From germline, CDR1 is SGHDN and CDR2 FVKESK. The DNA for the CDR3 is TGTGCCAGCAGCTTTCTCCGGGGGGGTTACGAGCAGTACTTC. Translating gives CASSFLRGGYEQYF.

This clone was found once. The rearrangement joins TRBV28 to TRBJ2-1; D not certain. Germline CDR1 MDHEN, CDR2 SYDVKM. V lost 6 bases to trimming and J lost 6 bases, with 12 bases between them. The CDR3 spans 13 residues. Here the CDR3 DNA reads TGTGCCAGCAGCCCGCCCGGTTTCAATGAGCAGTTCTTC. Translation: CASSPPGFNEQFF.

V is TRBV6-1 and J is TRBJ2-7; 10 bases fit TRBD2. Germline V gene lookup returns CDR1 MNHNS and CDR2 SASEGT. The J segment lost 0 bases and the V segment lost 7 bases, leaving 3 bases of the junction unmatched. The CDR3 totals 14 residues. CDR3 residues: CASIRLAGSYEQYF. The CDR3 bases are TGTGCCAGCATCAGACTAGCGGGCTCCTACGAGCAGTACTTC.